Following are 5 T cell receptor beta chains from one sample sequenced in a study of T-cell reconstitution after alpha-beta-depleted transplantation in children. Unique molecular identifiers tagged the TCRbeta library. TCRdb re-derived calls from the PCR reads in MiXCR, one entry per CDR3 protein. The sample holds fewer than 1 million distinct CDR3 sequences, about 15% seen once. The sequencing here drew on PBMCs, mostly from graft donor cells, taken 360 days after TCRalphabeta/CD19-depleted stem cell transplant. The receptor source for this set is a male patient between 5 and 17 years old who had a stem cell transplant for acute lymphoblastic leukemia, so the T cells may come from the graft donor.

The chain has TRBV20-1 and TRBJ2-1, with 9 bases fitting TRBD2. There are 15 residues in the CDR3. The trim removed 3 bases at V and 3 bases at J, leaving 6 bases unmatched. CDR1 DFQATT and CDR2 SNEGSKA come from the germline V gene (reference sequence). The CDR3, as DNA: TGCAGTGCTAGGCGTAGTAGCGGGGGCTACAATGAGCAGTTCTTC. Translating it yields CSARRSSGGYNEQFF.

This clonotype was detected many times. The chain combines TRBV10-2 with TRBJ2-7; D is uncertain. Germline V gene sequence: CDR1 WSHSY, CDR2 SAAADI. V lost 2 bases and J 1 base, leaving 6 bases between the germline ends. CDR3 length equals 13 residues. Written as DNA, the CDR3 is TGCGCCAGCAGTGAGGTAGATTCCTACGAGCAGTACTTC. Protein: CASSEVDSYEQYF.

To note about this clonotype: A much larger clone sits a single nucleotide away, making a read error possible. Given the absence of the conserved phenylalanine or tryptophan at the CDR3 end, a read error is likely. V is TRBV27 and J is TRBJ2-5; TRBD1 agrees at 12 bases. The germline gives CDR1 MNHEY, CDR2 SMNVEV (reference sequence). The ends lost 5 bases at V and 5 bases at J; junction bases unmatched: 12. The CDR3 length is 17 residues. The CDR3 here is CASSPLKGTGGHETQYL. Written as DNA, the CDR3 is TGTGCCAGCAGTCCACTTAAAGGGACAGGGGGCCATGAGACCCAGTACTTG.

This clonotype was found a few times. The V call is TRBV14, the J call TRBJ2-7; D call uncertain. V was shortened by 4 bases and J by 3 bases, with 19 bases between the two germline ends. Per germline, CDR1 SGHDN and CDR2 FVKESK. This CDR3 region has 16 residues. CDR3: CASSPFTLGNLYEQYF. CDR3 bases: TGTGCCAGCAGCCCCTTTACCTTAGGGAACCTCTACGAGCAGTACTTC.

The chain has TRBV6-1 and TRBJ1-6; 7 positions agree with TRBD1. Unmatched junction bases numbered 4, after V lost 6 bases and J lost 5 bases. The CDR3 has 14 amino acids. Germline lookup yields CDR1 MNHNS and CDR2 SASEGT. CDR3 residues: CASRRDRDNSPLHF. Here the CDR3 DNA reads TGTGCCAGCAGAAGGGACAGAGATAATTCACCCCTCCACTTT.